These 6 T cell receptor beta chains originate from one sample sequenced in a study of regulatory T cells in long-lasting Graves disease. According to the study, TCR beta libraries were built with iRepertoire HTBI primers and CDR3-region Arm-PCR. TCRdb reprocessed the multiplex PCR reads with MiXCR, giving one entry per CDR3 protein. The table lists roughly 610,000 distinct CDR3 sequences, 15% to 20% of them singletons. Described time point: newly diagnosed GD, antithyroid drugs for less than 3 months. TCR sequences were obtained from RNA taken from PBMCs. This sample was also put to use in a study of T cells in Graves' hyperthyroidism and ophthalmopathy.

The sample was peripheral blood mononuclear cells (PBMCs), taken at new diagnosis, from a patient treated with antithyroid drugs. The receptor source for this set is a man between 18 and 29 years old with Graves disease.

At least ten counts were recorded for this clonotype. V and J are TRBV27 and TRBJ1-6; TRBD1 might be the D (5 bases). The CDR3 consists of 17 residues. In germline, CDR1 is MNHEY, CDR2 SMNVEV (reference sequence). V lost 8 bases and J 0 bases, leaving 17 bases between the germline ends. CDR3 in amino acids: CASADGGGSSYNSPLHF. CDR3 nucleotide sequence: TGTGCCAGCGCCGACGGGGGGGGGAGCTCCTATAATTCACCCCTCCACTTT.

This clonotype has a handful of counts. V and J are TRBV20-1 and TRBJ2-1, with TRBD2 matching 15 bases. Germline loops: CDR1 DFQATT, CDR2 SNEGSKA (reference sequence). Trimming took 1 base from V and 9 from J; bases not matched to a gene: 7. This CDR3 region has 16 residues. The DNA for the CDR3 is TGCAGTGCTAGAGCCCGCGGACTAGCGGGAGGGGGTGAGCAGTTCTTC. It specifies CSARARGLAGGGEQFF.

This clonotype was seen a handful of times. V usage is TRBV29-1 and J usage is TRBJ2-2; 11 bases are a match to TRBD1. The CDR3 contains 15 residues. J lost 8 bases, V lost 3 bases, and 8 bases had no gene match. Germline loops: CDR1 SQVTM, CDR2 ANQGSEA. Here the CDR3 DNA reads TGCAGCGTTGAGTCCGGGACAGGGGGGTCAGGGGAGCTGTTTTTT. It yields the protein CSVESGTGGSGELFF.

The chain couples TRBV20-1 to TRBJ2-1, with D possibly being TRBD2 (7 bases). Trimming removed 5 bases at V and 0 bases at J, with 14 bases between. CDR1 is DFQATT and CDR2 is SNEGSKA in the germline V gene (reference sequence). The CDR3 is made up of 15 amino acids. The CDR3 reads CSAGLGGGSYNEQFF. Here the CDR3 DNA reads TGCAGTGCTGGACTAGGGGGGGGCTCCTACAATGAGCAGTTCTTC.

This clonotype was seen more than once but under ten times. This chain connects TRBV9 to TRBJ1-6; tentatively, D is TRBD1 (5 bases). The germline V and J ends were trimmed by 7 bases and 6 bases, with 11 bases remaining between them. This CDR3 has 13 residues. Germline CDR1 is SGDLS and CDR2 is YYNGEE. The CDR3 protein is CASRGLSNSPLHF. The CDR3 coding sequence is TGTGCCAGCCGGGGGTTGAGTAATTCACCCCTCCACTTT.

This clonotype was detected ten times or more. V gene TRBV25-1 combines with J gene TRBJ1-2, with TRBD1 matching over 11 bases. CDR3 size: 15 residues. With 4 bases clipped from V and 6 bases from J, the junction kept 7 bases outside the gene matches. Germline-derived CDR1 and CDR2 are MGHDK and SYGVNS. The DNA of the CDR3 is TGTGCCAGCAGTGGATGGACAGGGGGCAGGCATGGCTACACCTTC. It is translated as CASSGWTGGRHGYTF.